This T cell receptor beta chain was sequenced during a study of blood T cell repertoires in COVID-19. Study-level information: Sources were T cells, B-cell-depleted T cells, or PBMCs; the material itself was cDNA or gDNA.

The assay was immunoSEQ multiplex PCR, and TCRdb's table has in-frame clones only and misses some. Of 130,000 or so clones listed, about 80% are singletons. This TCR was recovered from a man aged 45-60 years who had recovered from COVID-19. The source material was PBMCs or T cells enriched from blood (not recorded which).

The DNA for the CDR3 is TGTGCCAGCAGTTACTCCCGGGACAGGGACGGCTACACCTTC. This sequence encodes CASSYSRDRDGYTF. This sequence joins TRBV6-6 and TRBJ1-2; the match to TRBD1 covers 9 bases. Looked up from germline, CDR1 is MNHNY and CDR2 is SVGAGI (reference sequence). Trimming cost V 0 bases and J 8 bases; bases outside gene matches: 4. The CDR3 sequence is 14 residues long.